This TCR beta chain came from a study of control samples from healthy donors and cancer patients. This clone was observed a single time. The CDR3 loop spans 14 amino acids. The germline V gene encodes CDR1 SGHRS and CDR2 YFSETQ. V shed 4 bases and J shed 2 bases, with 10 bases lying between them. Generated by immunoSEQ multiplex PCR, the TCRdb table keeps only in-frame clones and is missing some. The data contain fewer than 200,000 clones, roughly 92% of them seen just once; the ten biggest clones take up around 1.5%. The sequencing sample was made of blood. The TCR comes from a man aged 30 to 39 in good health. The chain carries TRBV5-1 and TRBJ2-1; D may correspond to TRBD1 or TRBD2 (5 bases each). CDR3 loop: CASSGGDPYNEQFF. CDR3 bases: TGCGCCAGCAGCGGGGGAGATCCCTACAATGAGCAGTTCTTC.